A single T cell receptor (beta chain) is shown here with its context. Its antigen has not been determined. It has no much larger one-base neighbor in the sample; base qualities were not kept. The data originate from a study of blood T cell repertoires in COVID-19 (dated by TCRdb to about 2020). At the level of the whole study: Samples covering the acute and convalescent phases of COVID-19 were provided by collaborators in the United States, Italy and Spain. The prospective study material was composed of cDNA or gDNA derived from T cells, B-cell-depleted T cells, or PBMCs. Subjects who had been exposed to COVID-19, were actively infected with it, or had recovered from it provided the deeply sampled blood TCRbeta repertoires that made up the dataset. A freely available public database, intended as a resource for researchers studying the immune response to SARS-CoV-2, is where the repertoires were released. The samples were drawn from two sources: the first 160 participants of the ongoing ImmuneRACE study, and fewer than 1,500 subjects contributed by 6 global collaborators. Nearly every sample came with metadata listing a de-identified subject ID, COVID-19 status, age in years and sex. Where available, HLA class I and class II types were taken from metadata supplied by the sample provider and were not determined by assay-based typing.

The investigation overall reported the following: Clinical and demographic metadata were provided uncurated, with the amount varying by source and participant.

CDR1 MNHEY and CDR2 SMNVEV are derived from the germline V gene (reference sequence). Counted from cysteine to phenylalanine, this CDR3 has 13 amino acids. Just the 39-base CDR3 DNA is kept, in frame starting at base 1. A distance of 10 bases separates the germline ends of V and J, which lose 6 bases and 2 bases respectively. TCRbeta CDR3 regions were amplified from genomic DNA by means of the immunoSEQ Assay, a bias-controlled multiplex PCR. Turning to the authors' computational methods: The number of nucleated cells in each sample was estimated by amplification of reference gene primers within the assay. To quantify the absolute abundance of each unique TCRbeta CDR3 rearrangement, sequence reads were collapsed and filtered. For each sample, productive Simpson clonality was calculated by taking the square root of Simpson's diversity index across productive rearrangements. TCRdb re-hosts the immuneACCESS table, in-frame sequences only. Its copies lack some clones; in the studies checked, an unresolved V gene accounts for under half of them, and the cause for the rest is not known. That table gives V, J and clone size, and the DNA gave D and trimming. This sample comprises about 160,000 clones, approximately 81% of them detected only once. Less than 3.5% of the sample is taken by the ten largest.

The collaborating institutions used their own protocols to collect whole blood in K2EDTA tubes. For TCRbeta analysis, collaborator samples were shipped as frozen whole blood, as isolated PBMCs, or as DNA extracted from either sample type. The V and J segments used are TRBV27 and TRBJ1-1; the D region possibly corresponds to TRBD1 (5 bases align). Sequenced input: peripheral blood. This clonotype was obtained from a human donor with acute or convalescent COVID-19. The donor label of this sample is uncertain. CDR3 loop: CASRQTVNTEAFF. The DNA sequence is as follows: TGTGCCAGCAGACAGACAGTCAACACTGAAGCTTTCTTT.